The rows below give T cell receptor beta chains drawn from one sample of a study of neurological immune-mediated disorders. One entry per CDR3 protein, called by TCRdb with MiXCR from the 5' RACE reads. Of tens of thousands of distinct CDR3 sequences detected, approximately 13% appear once; the ten largest clones hold 5%. Sequencing was done on a sample of PBMCs. These receptors were obtained from a female donor with HTLV-1-associated myelopathy (HAM/TSP). The CDR3 runs from the conserved cysteine through the conserved F or W. The order of the fields is J gene, CDR3 length, D gene, clone size, V gene, CDR3 protein. A D gene is named only where the DNA matches it firmly. Expanded clones are given a class, and other clones once, few, many or no size at all.

J gene: TRBJ1-2; CDR3 length: 16; D gene: .; clone size: once; V gene: TRBV12-3/TRBV12-4; CDR3 protein: CASSFSPLGDPNGYTF
J gene: TRBJ1-2; CDR3 length: 11; D gene: .; clone size: .; V gene: TRBV11-2; CDR3 protein: CATHFAMGYTF
J gene: TRBJ1-2; CDR3 length: 15; D gene: .; clone size: few; V gene: TRBV6-6; CDR3 protein: CASSLGGGPGEGYTF
J gene: TRBJ2-1; CDR3 length: 12; D gene: .; clone size: many; V gene: TRBV7-9; CDR3 protein: CASSLGRGEQFF
J gene: TRBJ2-7; CDR3 length: 13; D gene: .; clone size: .; V gene: TRBV5-6; CDR3 protein: CASSPGATYEQYF
J gene: TRBJ2-1; CDR3 length: 15; D gene: TRBD2; clone size: many; V gene: TRBV12-3/TRBV12-4; CDR3 protein: CASGGGGYSYNEQFF
J gene: TRBJ2-1; CDR3 length: 14; D gene: .; clone size: many; V gene: TRBV5-1; CDR3 protein: CATAHSLDYNEQFF
J gene: TRBJ2-5; CDR3 length: 16; D gene: TRBD2; clone size: many; V gene: TRBV9; CDR3 protein: CASSVGTSGVIETQYF
J gene: TRBJ1-6; CDR3 length: 15; D gene: .; clone size: many; V gene: TRBV7-8; CDR3 protein: CASSLEGGGVSPLHF
J gene: TRBJ2-2; CDR3 length: 15; D gene: .; clone size: many; V gene: TRBV6-5; CDR3 protein: CASRRRRALSWELFF
J gene: TRBJ2-7; CDR3 length: 15; D gene: .; clone size: many; V gene: TRBV6-1; CDR3 protein: CASSQQPDGPYEQYF
J gene: TRBJ2-1; CDR3 length: 16; D gene: TRBD1; clone size: many; V gene: TRBV20-1; CDR3 protein: CSASSVKGAYYNEQFF
J gene: TRBJ1-1; CDR3 length: 15; D gene: .; clone size: many; V gene: TRBV5-1; CDR3 protein: CASSTGTTIATEAFF
J gene: TRBJ2-1; CDR3 length: 13; D gene: .; clone size: many; V gene: TRBV5-1; CDR3 protein: CASSLVGSSLTFF
J gene: TRBJ1-1; CDR3 length: 14; D gene: .; clone size: many; V gene: TRBV5-8; CDR3 protein: CASSPRRGQTEAFF
J gene: TRBJ2-7; CDR3 length: 15; D gene: TRBD2; clone size: many; V gene: TRBV14; CDR3 protein: CASSQDRGVTYEQYF
J gene: TRBJ1-4; CDR3 length: 14; D gene: TRBD1; clone size: many; V gene: TRBV7-7; CDR3 protein: CASSPGTGARELFF
J gene: TRBJ2-1; CDR3 length: 13; D gene: .; clone size: many; V gene: TRBV12-3/TRBV12-4; CDR3 protein: CASSLGGANEQFF
J gene: TRBJ2-1; CDR3 length: 12; D gene: .; clone size: many; V gene: TRBV12-3/TRBV12-4; CDR3 protein: CASSQPQNEQFF
J gene: TRBJ1-3; CDR3 length: 15; D gene: .; clone size: many; V gene: TRBV20-1; CDR3 protein: CSAQSTGHSGNTIYF
J gene: TRBJ2-7; CDR3 length: 13; D gene: .; clone size: many; V gene: TRBV7-8; CDR3 protein: CASSLDTSYEQYF
J gene: TRBJ2-1; CDR3 length: 14; D gene: TRBD1; clone size: many; V gene: TRBV28; CDR3 protein: CASSNRGQGSEQFF
J gene: TRBJ2-3; CDR3 length: 14; D gene: .; clone size: many; V gene: TRBV5-1; CDR3 protein: CASSFDTRTDTQYF
J gene: TRBJ2-3; CDR3 length: 19; D gene: TRBD2; clone size: .; V gene: TRBV28; CDR3 protein: CARGLVGIAGELSTDTQYF
J gene: TRBJ1-2; CDR3 length: 15; D gene: .; clone size: .; V gene: TRBV5-6; CDR3 protein: CASSLGDYPNYGYTF
J gene: TRBJ2-7; CDR3 length: 12; D gene: .; clone size: many; V gene: TRBV2; CDR3 protein: CASGTRAYEQYF
J gene: TRBJ2-5; CDR3 length: 15; D gene: TRBD1; clone size: many; V gene: TRBV4-1; CDR3 protein: CASSQVDRDQETQYF
J gene: TRBJ2-2; CDR3 length: 16; D gene: .; clone size: many; V gene: TRBV4-3; CDR3 protein: CASSQDTGMNTGELFF
J gene: TRBJ2-7; CDR3 length: 13; D gene: TRBD1; clone size: many; V gene: TRBV12-3/TRBV12-4; CDR3 protein: CASSRDSFGEQYF
J gene: TRBJ2-3; CDR3 length: 16; D gene: .; clone size: many; V gene: TRBV9; CDR3 protein: CASSVLGDGSWGTQYF
J gene: TRBJ2-2; CDR3 length: 13; D gene: .; clone size: many; V gene: TRBV5-1; CDR3 protein: CASPDRISGELFF
J gene: TRBJ2-1; CDR3 length: 14; D gene: .; clone size: many; V gene: TRBV12-3/TRBV12-4; CDR3 protein: CASSLGGPYNEQFF
J gene: TRBJ2-5; CDR3 length: 14; D gene: .; clone size: few; V gene: TRBV20-1; CDR3 protein: CSARHPDSQETQYF
J gene: TRBJ2-3; CDR3 length: 14; D gene: TRBD2; clone size: many; V gene: TRBV20-1; CDR3 protein: CSARVAGATDTQYF
J gene: TRBJ1-5; CDR3 length: 15; D gene: .; clone size: many; V gene: TRBV2; CDR3 protein: CASRAGTTGNQPQHF
J gene: TRBJ2-3; CDR3 length: 15; D gene: .; clone size: many; V gene: TRBV7-3; CDR3 protein: CASSQRRGGTDTQYF
J gene: TRBJ1-3; CDR3 length: 15; D gene: .; clone size: many; V gene: TRBV2; CDR3 protein: CASSEWGLAGNTIYF
J gene: TRBJ2-6; CDR3 length: 16; D gene: .; clone size: many; V gene: TRBV12-3/TRBV12-4; CDR3 protein: CASTGTPFSGANVLTF
J gene: TRBJ1-4; CDR3 length: 16; D gene: .; clone size: many; V gene: TRBV6-6; CDR3 protein: CASTTSFDPGSEKLFF
J gene: TRBJ1-1; CDR3 length: 14; D gene: .; clone size: few; V gene: TRBV5-1; CDR3 protein: CASSLSLQNTEAFF
J gene: TRBJ2-3; CDR3 length: 14; D gene: TRBD1; clone size: many; V gene: TRBV20-1; CDR3 protein: CSARGQGNTDTQYF
J gene: TRBJ2-3; CDR3 length: 17; D gene: TRBD2; clone size: .; V gene: TRBV5-1; CDR3 protein: CASSAPVSGVSTDTQYF
J gene: TRBJ2-2; CDR3 length: 16; D gene: TRBD2; clone size: many; V gene: TRBV20-1; CDR3 protein: CSARPVAGGNTGELFF
J gene: TRBJ2-7; CDR3 length: 18; D gene: TRBD1; clone size: many; V gene: TRBV7-9; CDR3 protein: CASSLADRGRLSSYEQYF
J gene: TRBJ2-1; CDR3 length: 15; D gene: TRBD2; clone size: many; V gene: TRBV7-8; CDR3 protein: CASSSGLAGNNEQFF
J gene: TRBJ2-2; CDR3 length: 16; D gene: TRBD2; clone size: many; V gene: TRBV7-2; CDR3 protein: CASSLKAGGFTGELFF
J gene: TRBJ2-7; CDR3 length: 15; D gene: .; clone size: many; V gene: TRBV7-6; CDR3 protein: CASSPLADNSYEQYF
J gene: TRBJ2-5; CDR3 length: 17; D gene: TRBD1; clone size: many; V gene: TRBV5-1; CDR3 protein: CASSYSPGQGRQETQYF
J gene: TRBJ2-3; CDR3 length: 17; D gene: .; clone size: many; V gene: TRBV5-1; CDR3 protein: CASSSWTGRTSTDTQYF
J gene: TRBJ1-5; CDR3 length: 14; D gene: .; clone size: .; V gene: TRBV2; CDR3 protein: CASSAWGGNQPQHF
J gene: TRBJ2-7; CDR3 length: 12; D gene: .; clone size: few; V gene: TRBV20-1; CDR3 protein: CSARPDPYEQYF
J gene: TRBJ2-3; CDR3 length: 15; D gene: .; clone size: .; V gene: TRBV7-9; CDR3 protein: CASSRGGVLADTQYF
J gene: TRBJ2-6; CDR3 length: 14; D gene: .; clone size: many; V gene: TRBV5-1; CDR3 protein: CASGRDSGANVLTF
J gene: TRBJ2-3; CDR3 length: 15; D gene: TRBD1; clone size: many; V gene: TRBV5-1; CDR3 protein: CASSSRTGTTDTQYF